A selection of T cell receptor beta chains follows, all from one sample in a study of blood T cell repertoires in COVID-19. The table came from immunoSEQ multiplex PCR; TCRdb's copy has only in-frame clones and leaves some out. The top ten hold around 4.5% of the sample, which has approximately 260,000 clones, over 80% seen once. Sequenced input: peripheral blood. All receptors derive from a man between 60 and 75 years old who had recovered from COVID-19. Each CDR3 is given with its conserved first and last residue. A D gene is named only where the DNA matches it firmly. Clone size is shown for a subset of rows, as once, few, many or a class of expanded clone.

size: -
V: TRBV6-5
J: TRBJ2-7
length: 14
D: -
DNA: TGTGCCAGCAGTTTGGGCCAGGCCGCCTACGAGCAGTACTTC
CDR3: CASSLGQAAYEQYF

size: -
V: TRBV19
J: TRBJ1-3
length: 15
D: TRBD1
DNA: TGTGCCAGTAGTATAACAGGGGATTCGAGAAACACCATATATTTT
CDR3: CASSITGDSRNTIYF

size: -
V: TRBV6-1
J: TRBJ2-7
length: 16
D: -
DNA: TGTGCCAGCAGTGAAATCGTAGCAGGGGCGCGCTACGAGCAGTACTTC
CDR3: CASSEIVAGARYEQYF

size: -
V: TRBV10-2
J: TRBJ1-2
length: 13
D: -
DNA: TGCGCCAGCAGTGAGCTCCACCAGGGGGGCTACACCTTC
CDR3: CASSELHQGGYTF

size: -
V: TRBV6-5
J: TRBJ1-3
length: 15
D: -
DNA: TGTGCCACTAGAGGGCACGGACCCTCTGGAAACACCATATATTTT
CDR3: CATRGHGPSGNTIYF

size: few
V: TRBV7-9
J: TRBJ2-4
length: 17
D: TRBD1
DNA: TGTGCCAGCAGCTCAACCGACAGGGCTCTAGCCAAAAACATTCAGTACTTC
CDR3: CASSSTDRALAKNIQYF

size: few
V: TRBV6-2/TRBV6-3
J: TRBJ2-7
length: 12
D: TRBD1
DNA: TGTGCCAGCAGTATGGGACAGGGGGGGCAGTACTTC
CDR3: CASSMGQGGQYF

size: -
V: TRBV7-8
J: TRBJ2-5
length: 15
D: -
DNA: TGTGCCAGCAGCCGGGGGACAGCCGGCCAAGGGGCCCAGTACTTC
CDR3: CASSRGTAGQGAQYF

size: -
V: TRBV29-1
J: TRBJ1-1
length: 12
D: -
DNA: TGCAGCGCTCTGCGGGGGCCTACTGAAGCTTTCTTT
CDR3: CSALRGPTEAFF

size: once
V: TRBV14
J: TRBJ1-1
length: 14
D: -
DNA: TGTGCCAGCAGCCAGCCAGGGATGAACACTGAAGCTTTCTTT
CDR3: CASSQPGMNTEAFF

size: -
V: TRBV9
J: TRBJ2-3
length: 14
D: TRBD1
DNA: TGTGCCAGCAGCCCCGGACAGGGGGCAGATACGCAGTATTTT
CDR3: CASSPGQGADTQYF

size: -
V: TRBV24-1
J: TRBJ2-6
length: 18
D: TRBD2
DNA: TGTGCCACCAGTGGTCCCGGGGGGGCCAACTCTGGGGCCAACGTCCTGACTTTC
CDR3: CATSGPGGANSGANVLTF

size: -
V: TRBV12-3/TRBV12-4
J: TRBJ2-7
length: 13
D: -
DNA: TGTGCCAGCAAAGCGGACAGCTCCTACGAGCAGTACTTC
CDR3: CASKADSSYEQYF

size: -
V: TRBV14
J: TRBJ2-2
length: 18
D: TRBD2
DNA: TGTGCCAGCAGCCCGGGACTAGCGGGAAGTTTTTACACCGGGGAGCTGTTTTTT
CDR3: CASSPGLAGSFYTGELFF

size: -
V: TRBV12-3/TRBV12-4
J: TRBJ1-2
length: 13
D: -
DNA: TGTGCCAGCAGTTTAGTCAGGGTTGGTGGCTACACCTTC
CDR3: CASSLVRVGGYTF

size: -
V: TRBV11-2
J: TRBJ1-4
length: 15
D: TRBD1
DNA: TGTGCCAGCAGCTTCGGACAGGGGTACGGAGAAAAACTGTTTTTT
CDR3: CASSFGQGYGEKLFF

size: -
V: TRBV15
J: TRBJ1-4
length: 13
D: -
DNA: TGTGCCACCAGCGCCAGGATAAATGAAAAACTGTTTTTT
CDR3: CATSARINEKLFF

size: -
V: TRBV11-2
J: TRBJ1-1
length: 16
D: TRBD1
DNA: TGTGCCAGCAGGGAGGGCTGGACAGGGTCTCTCACTGAAGCTTTCTTT
CDR3: CASREGWTGSLTEAFF

size: -
V: TRBV25-1
J: TRBJ2-5
length: 16
D: TRBD2
DNA: TGTGCCAGCAGTGAGCTAGCGGGGGGCCTCGGGGAGACCCAGTACTTC
CDR3: CASSELAGGLGETQYF

size: -
V: TRBV12-3/TRBV12-4
J: TRBJ1-2
length: 13
D: -
DNA: TGTGCCAGCAGTGGTCAGGGCTACTATGGCTACACCTTC
CDR3: CASSGQGYYGYTF

size: -
V: TRBV4-1
J: TRBJ2-1
length: 12
D: -
DNA: TGCGCCAGCAGTAGGGAGGAAAATGAGCAGTTCTTC
CDR3: CASSREENEQFF

size: few
V: TRBV18
J: TRBJ2-5
length: 15
D: TRBD2
DNA: TGTGCCAGCTCAGAAGCGGGGGGATCCCAAGAGACCCAGTACTTC
CDR3: CASSEAGGSQETQYF

size: -
V: TRBV11-2
J: TRBJ2-3
length: 16
D: -
DNA: TGTGCCAGCAGCTTAGATTTCTCCAGGCCCACAGATACGCAGTATTTT
CDR3: CASSLDFSRPTDTQYF

size: -
V: TRBV6-1
J: TRBJ2-2
length: 14
D: TRBD2
DNA: TGTGCCAGCTATATCGGGGGGAGGGCCGGGGAGCTGTTTTTT
CDR3: CASYIGGRAGELFF

size: -
V: TRBV3-1/TRBV3-2
J: TRBJ2-7
length: 21
D: TRBD2
DNA: TGTGCCAGCAGCCAAAACCCTCCGGGACTAGCGGGAGGCTCCCGTGGGTACGAGCAGTACTTC
CDR3: CASSQNPPGLAGGSRGYEQYF

size: -
V: TRBV5-1
J: TRBJ1-1
length: 17
D: TRBD1
DNA: TGCGCCAGCAGCGCTGGGACAGGGAGTCGAGTCACCACTGAAGCTTTCTTT
CDR3: CASSAGTGSRVTTEAFF

size: -
V: TRBV5-1
J: TRBJ2-3
length: 15
D: TRBD1
DNA: TGCGCCAGCAGTTTAGGGACAGGGTTTTTAGATACGCAGTATTTT
CDR3: CASSLGTGFLDTQYF

size: once
V: TRBV7-3
J: TRBJ2-3
length: 16
D: TRBD2
DNA: TGTGCCAGCAGCACCGGGACTAGCGGGGTTGGGGATACGCAGTATTTT
CDR3: CASSTGTSGVGDTQYF

size: once
V: TRBV7-9
J: TRBJ2-2
length: 13
D: -
DNA: TGTGCCAGCAGCTTAGGAACAGCCGGGGAGCTGTTTTTT
CDR3: CASSLGTAGELFF

size: -
V: TRBV7-6
J: TRBJ1-3
length: 17
D: TRBD1
DNA: TGTGCCAGCAGCACGGGGACAGGGAAATGGTCTGGAAACACCATATATTTT
CDR3: CASSTGTGKWSGNTIYF

size: once
V: TRBV27
J: TRBJ2-1
length: 14
D: TRBD2
DNA: TGTGCCAGCAGTTTCGGGGGGGGAAGAAATGAGCAGTTCTTC
CDR3: CASSFGGGRNEQFF

size: -
V: TRBV5-1
J: TRBJ1-6
length: 15
D: TRBD1
DNA: TGCGCCAGCAGCGGTGACAGGGGGCTAGATTCACCCCTCCACTTT
CDR3: CASSGDRGLDSPLHF

size: -
V: TRBV7-9
J: TRBJ2-7
length: 12
D: -
DNA: TGTGCCAGCAGCCCAGAGGGGGACGAGCAGTACTTC
CDR3: CASSPEGDEQYF

size: -
V: TRBV18
J: TRBJ2-2
length: 16
D: -
DNA: TGTGCCAGCTCACCTGCCGCGGCGACGAACACCGGGGAGCTGTTTTTT
CDR3: CASSPAAATNTGELFF

size: -
V: TRBV5-1
J: TRBJ1-3
length: 13
D: -
DNA: TGCGCCAGCAGCTTGGATATTGGAAACACCATATATTTT
CDR3: CASSLDIGNTIYF

size: -
V: TRBV7-8
J: TRBJ2-5
length: 14
D: TRBD2
DNA: TGTGCCAGCAGCTTAAGGGACTATGGGGAGACCCAGTACTTC
CDR3: CASSLRDYGETQYF

size: -
V: TRBV29-1
J: TRBJ2-5
length: 17
D: TRBD2
DNA: TGCAGCGTTGCCCAACTAGCGGGGGGGCGCTACCAAGAGACCCAGTACTTC
CDR3: CSVAQLAGGRYQETQYF

size: -
V: TRBV11-2
J: TRBJ1-1
length: 16
D: TRBD1
DNA: TGTGCCAGCAGCGTTAACAGGGGGCGGTCCGACACTGAAGCTTTCTTT
CDR3: CASSVNRGRSDTEAFF

size: -
V: TRBV19
J: TRBJ1-5
length: 16
D: TRBD1
DNA: TGTGCCAGTAGTATAGAGGGGACAGGTGGGTTCAAGCCCCAGCATTTT
CDR3: CASSIEGTGGFKPQHF

size: -
V: TRBV30
J: TRBJ2-2
length: 14
D: -
DNA: TGTGCCTGGAGCAGGGGATCGAACACCGGGGAGCTGTTTTTT
CDR3: CAWSRGSNTGELFF

size: -
V: TRBV18
J: TRBJ2-1
length: 13
D: -
DNA: TGTGCCAGCTCACCGCAAGCGGCCAATGAGCAGTTCTTC
CDR3: CASSPQAANEQFF

size: -
V: TRBV7-3
J: TRBJ2-1
length: 16
D: TRBD2
DNA: TGTGCCAGCAGGCCTTCTAGCGGGGGGGCCCACAATGAGCAGTTCTTC
CDR3: CASRPSSGGAHNEQFF

size: few
V: TRBV6-1
J: TRBJ2-2
length: 18
D: TRBD1
DNA: TGTGCCAGCAGTGATCAGCTTTCCGGACAGGGACACACCGGGGAGCTGTTTTTT
CDR3: CASSDQLSGQGHTGELFF

size: -
V: TRBV6-4
J: TRBJ2-6
length: 15
D: -
DNA: TGTGCCAGCAGTGACACTAGCTCTGGGGCCAACGTCCTGACTTTC
CDR3: CASSDTSSGANVLTF

size: -
V: TRBV29-1
J: TRBJ2-5
length: 13
D: TRBD1
DNA: TGCAGCGTGAATCGACAGGGGTTGGAGACCCAGTACTTC
CDR3: CSVNRQGLETQYF

size: -
V: TRBV10-2
J: TRBJ2-7
length: 20
D: TRBD2
DNA: TGCGCCAGCAGTGGGACTAGCGGGAGGGCCATTGGTCCTCTCCCCTACGAGCAGTACTTC
CDR3: CASSGTSGRAIGPLPYEQYF

size: -
V: TRBV7-9
J: TRBJ2-1
length: 16
D: TRBD1
DNA: TGTGCCAGCAGCCAATCCACCGGGACAGGGGGCGATGAGCAGTTCTTC
CDR3: CASSQSTGTGGDEQFF

size: -
V: TRBV7-9
J: TRBJ1-2
length: 14
D: TRBD1
DNA: TGTGCCAGCAGGACAGGGGGCGTTGACTATGGCTACACCTTC
CDR3: CASRTGGVDYGYTF

size: -
V: TRBV2
J: TRBJ2-5
length: 15
D: TRBD2
DNA: TGTGCCAGCAGTGTGCCAGCGGGGGCTGCGGAGACCCAGTACTTC
CDR3: CASSVPAGAAETQYF

size: -
V: TRBV6-5
J: TRBJ1-2
length: 15
D: TRBD1
DNA: TGTGCCAGCAGTTACTCTATAGGGGGCGACTATGGCTACACCTTC
CDR3: CASSYSIGGDYGYTF

size: -
V: TRBV15
J: TRBJ2-2
length: 13
D: -
DNA: TGTGCCACCAGCAAAAGACAGCTAGGGGAGCTGTTTTTT
CDR3: CATSKRQLGELFF

size: few
V: TRBV9
J: TRBJ2-7
length: 14
D: -
DNA: TGTGCCAGCAGCGTAGATGAGGGTAACTACGAGCAGTACTTC
CDR3: CASSVDEGNYEQYF